This T cell receptor (beta chain) was recovered during a study of T cells in Graves' hyperthyroidism and ophthalmopathy. Broader study findings: Most clonotypes expanded in the thyroid (above 0.001) were also present in blood. In the analysis, a 13 V-J model separated ophthalmopathy from stable hyperthyroidism.

The diagnostic basis comprised clinical symptoms, serum thyroxine and TRAb, thyroid ultrasound and orbital computed tomography. This clonotype was seen more than once but under ten times. Its antigen is not known. This CDR3 region has 14 residues. Deletions cut 0 bases from V and 5 bases from J, with 11 bases between. Germline V gene data show CDR1 as SGHRS and CDR2 as YFSETQ. The TCR beta CDR3 regions underwent amplification using RNA transcripts as the source. The primer set for the first-round RT-PCR of the TCR CDR3 was HTBI. MiXCR, applied by TCRdb to the multiplex PCR reads, yields one record per CDR3 protein. The sample carries hundreds of thousands of distinct CDR3 sequences, roughly 17% recorded once.

This chain links TRBV5-1 with TRBJ2-5; possibly TRBD2 for D (6 bases). The TCR sequence derives from a woman in her thirties with Graves' hyperthyroidism. The source material was blood. CDR3 in DNA: TGCGCCAGCAGCTTGGAGGCTAGCGCGGAGACCCAGTACTTC. Translation: CASSLEASAETQYF.